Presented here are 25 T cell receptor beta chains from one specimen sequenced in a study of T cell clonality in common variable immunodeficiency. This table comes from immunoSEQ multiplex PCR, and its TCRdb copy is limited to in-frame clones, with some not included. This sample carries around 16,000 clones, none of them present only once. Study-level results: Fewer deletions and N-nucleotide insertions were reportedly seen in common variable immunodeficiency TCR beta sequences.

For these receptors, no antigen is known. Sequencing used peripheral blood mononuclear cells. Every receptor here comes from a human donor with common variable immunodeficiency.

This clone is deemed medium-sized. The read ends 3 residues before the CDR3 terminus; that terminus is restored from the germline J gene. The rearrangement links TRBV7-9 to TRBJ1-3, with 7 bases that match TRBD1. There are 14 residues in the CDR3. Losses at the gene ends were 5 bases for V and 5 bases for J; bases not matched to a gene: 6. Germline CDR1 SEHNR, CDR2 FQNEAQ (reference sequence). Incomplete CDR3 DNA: TGTGCCAGCAGCCCAAGGGACAGACGAAACACC. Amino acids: CASSPRDRRNT. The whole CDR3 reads CASSPRDRRNTIYF.

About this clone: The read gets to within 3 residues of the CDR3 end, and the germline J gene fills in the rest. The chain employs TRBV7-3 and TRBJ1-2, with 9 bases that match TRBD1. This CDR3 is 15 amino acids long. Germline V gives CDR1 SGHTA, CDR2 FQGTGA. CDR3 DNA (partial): TGTGCCAGCAGCCCCCAGGGGGGACAGGGTATGGGC. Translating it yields CASSPQGGQGMG. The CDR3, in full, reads CASSPQGGQGMGYTF. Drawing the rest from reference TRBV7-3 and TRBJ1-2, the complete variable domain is GAGVSQTPSNKVTEKGKYVELRCDPISGHTALYWYRQSLGQGPEFLIYFQGTGAADDSGLPNDRFFAVRPEGSVSTLKIQRTERGDSAVYLCASSPQGGQGMGYTFGSGTRLTVV.

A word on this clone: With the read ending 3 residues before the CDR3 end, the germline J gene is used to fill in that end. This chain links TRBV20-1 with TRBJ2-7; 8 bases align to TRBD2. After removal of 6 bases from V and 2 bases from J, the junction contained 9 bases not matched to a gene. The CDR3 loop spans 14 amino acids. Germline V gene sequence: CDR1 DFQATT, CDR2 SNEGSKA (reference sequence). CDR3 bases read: TGCAGTGCCCCGCGCGGGGGGATCACCTACGAG. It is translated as CSAPRGGITYE. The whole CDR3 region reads CSAPRGGITYEQYF.

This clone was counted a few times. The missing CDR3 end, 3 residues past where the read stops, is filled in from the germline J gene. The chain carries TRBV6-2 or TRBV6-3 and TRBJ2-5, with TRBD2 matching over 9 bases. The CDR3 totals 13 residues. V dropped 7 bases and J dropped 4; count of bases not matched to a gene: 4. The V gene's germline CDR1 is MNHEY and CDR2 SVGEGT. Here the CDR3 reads CASMLAGSETQYF. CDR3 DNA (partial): TGTGCCAGCATGCTAGCGGGGTCAGAGACC.

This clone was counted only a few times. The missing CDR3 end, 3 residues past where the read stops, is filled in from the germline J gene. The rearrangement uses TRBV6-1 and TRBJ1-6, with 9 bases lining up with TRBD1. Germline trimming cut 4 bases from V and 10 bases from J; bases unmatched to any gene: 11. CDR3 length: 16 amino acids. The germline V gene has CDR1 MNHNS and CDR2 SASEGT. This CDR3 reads CASSGWGTGSRSPLHF. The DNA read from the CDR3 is TGTGCCAGCAGTGGATGGGGGACAGGGTCGCGATCACCC.

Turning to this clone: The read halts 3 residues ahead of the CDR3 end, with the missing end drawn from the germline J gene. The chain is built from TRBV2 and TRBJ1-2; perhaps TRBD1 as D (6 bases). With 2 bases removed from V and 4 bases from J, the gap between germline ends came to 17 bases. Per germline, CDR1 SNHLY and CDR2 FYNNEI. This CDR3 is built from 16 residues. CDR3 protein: CASSERTRTALYGYTF. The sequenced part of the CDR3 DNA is TGTGCCAGCAGTGAAAGGACCAGGACAGCCCTCTATGGC.

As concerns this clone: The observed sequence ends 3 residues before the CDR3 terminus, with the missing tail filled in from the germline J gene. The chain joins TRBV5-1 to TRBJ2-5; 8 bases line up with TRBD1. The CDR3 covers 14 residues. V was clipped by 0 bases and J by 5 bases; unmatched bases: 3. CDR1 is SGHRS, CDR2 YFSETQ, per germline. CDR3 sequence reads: CASSLARGQETQYF. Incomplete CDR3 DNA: TGCGCCAGCAGCTTGGCCAGGGGGCAGGAGACC. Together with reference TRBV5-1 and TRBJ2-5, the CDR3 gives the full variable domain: KAGVTQTPRYLIKTRGQQVTLSCSPISGHRSVSWYQQTPGQGLQFLFEYFSETQRNKGNFPGRFSGRQFSNSRSEMNVSTLELGDSALYLCASSLARGQETQYFGPGTRLLVL.

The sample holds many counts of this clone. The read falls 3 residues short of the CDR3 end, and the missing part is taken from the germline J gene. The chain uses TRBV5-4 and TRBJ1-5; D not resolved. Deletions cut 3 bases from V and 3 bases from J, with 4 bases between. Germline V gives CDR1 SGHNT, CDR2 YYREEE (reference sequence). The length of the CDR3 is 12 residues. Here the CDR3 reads CASSYNNQPQHF. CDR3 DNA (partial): TGTGCCAGCAGCTACAACAATCAGCCC.

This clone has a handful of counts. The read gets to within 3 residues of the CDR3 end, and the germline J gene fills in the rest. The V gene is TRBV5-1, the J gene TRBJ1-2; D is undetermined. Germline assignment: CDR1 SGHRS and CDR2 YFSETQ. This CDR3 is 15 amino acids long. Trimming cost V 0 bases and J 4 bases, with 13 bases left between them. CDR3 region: CASSLAEGRTYGYTF. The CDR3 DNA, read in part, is TGCGCCAGCAGCTTGGCCGAAGGGCGTACCTATGGC.

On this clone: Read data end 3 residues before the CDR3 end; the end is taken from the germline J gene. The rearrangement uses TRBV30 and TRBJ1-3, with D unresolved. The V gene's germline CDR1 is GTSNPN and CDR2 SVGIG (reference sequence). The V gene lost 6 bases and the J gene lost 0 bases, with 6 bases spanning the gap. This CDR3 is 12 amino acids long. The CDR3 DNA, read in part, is TGTGCCTGCCCAAACTCTGGAAACACC. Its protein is CACPNSGNT. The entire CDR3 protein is CACPNSGNTIYF.

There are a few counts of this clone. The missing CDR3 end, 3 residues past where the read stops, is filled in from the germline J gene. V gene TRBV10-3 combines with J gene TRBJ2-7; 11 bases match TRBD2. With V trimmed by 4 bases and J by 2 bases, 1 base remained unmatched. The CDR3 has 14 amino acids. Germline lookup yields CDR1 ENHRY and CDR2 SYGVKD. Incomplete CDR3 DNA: TGTGCCATCAGTGGACTAGCGGGGCCCTACGAG. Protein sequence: CAISGLAGPYE. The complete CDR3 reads CAISGLAGPYEQYF.

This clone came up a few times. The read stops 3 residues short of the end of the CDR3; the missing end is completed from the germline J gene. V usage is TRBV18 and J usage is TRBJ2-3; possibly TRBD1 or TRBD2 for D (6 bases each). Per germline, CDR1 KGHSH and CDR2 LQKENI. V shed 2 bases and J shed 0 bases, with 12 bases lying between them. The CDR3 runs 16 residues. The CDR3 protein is CASSPRRDTSTDTQYF. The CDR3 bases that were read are TGTGCCAGCTCACCAAGGAGGGACACTAGCACAGATACG.

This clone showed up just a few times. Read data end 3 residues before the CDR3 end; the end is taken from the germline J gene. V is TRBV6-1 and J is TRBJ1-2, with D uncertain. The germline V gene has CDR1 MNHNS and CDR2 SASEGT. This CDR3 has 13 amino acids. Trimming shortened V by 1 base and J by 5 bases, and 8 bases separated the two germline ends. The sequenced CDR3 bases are TGTGCCAGCAGTGAAGTCGCGGATTATGGC. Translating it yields CASSEVADYG. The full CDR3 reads CASSEVADYGYTF.

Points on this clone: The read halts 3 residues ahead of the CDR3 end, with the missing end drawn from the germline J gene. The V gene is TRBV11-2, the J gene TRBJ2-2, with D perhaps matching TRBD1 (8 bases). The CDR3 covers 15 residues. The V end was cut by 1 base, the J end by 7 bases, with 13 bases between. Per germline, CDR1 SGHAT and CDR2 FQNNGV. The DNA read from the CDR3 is TGTGCCAGCAGCTTAGGGACAGGGAGGGTCGGGGAG. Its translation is CASSLGTGRVGE. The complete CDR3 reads CASSLGTGRVGELFF.

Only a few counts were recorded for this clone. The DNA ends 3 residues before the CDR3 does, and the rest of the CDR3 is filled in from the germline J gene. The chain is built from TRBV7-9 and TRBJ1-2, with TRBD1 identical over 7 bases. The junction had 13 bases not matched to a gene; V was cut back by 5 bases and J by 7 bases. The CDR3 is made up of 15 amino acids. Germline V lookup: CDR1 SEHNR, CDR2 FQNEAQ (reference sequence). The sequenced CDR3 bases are TGTGCCAGCAGCATACAGGGGATGGTTTGGCTTGGC. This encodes CASSIQGMVWLG. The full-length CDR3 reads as CASSIQGMVWLGYTF.

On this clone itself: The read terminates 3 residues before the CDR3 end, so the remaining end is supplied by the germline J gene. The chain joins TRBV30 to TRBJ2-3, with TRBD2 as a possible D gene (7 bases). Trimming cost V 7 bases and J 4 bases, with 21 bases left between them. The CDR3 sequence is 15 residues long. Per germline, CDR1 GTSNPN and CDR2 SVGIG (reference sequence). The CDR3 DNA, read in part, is TGTGCCTACGCCTCGGGAGGCGGGGGCTCAGATACG. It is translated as CAYASGGGGSDT. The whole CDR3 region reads CAYASGGGGSDTQYF.

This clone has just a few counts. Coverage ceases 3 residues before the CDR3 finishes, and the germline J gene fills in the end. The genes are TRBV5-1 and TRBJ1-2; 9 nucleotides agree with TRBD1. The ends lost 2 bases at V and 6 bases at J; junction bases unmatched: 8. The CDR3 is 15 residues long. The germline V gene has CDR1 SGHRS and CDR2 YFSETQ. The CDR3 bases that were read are TGCGCCAGCAGCTTTCTACAGGGGGCGCGGGATGGC. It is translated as CASSFLQGARDG. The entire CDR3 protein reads CASSFLQGARDGYTF. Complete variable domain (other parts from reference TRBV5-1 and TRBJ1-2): KAGVTQTPRYLIKTRGQQVTLSCSPISGHRSVSWYQQTPGQGLQFLFEYFSETQRNKGNFPGRFSGRQFSNSRSEMNVSTLELGDSALYLCASSFLQGARDGYTFGSGTRLTVV.

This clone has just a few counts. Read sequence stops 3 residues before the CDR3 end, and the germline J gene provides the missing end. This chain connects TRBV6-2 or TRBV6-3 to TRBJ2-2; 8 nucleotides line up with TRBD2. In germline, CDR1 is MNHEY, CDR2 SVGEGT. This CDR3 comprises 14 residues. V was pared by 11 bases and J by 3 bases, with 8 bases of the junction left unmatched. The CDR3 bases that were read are TGTGCCGGAAGCCAGCGGGAGCACACCGGGGAG. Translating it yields CAGSQREHTGE. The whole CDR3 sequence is CAGSQREHTGELFF.

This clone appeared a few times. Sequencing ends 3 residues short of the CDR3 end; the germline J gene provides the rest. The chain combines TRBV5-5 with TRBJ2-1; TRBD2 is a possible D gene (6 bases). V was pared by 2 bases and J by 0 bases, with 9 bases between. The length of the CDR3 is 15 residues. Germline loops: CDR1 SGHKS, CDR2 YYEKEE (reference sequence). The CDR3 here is CASSLSAGSYNEQFF. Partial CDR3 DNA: TGTGCCAGCAGCTTATCAGCGGGCTCCTACAATGAG.

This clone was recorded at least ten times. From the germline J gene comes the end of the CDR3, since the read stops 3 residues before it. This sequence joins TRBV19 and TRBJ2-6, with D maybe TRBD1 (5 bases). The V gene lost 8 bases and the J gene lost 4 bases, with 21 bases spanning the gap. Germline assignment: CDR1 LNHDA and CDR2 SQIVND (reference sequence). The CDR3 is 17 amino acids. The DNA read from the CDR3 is TGTGCCAGTTCTTCATCAGGGTCCCGTCTCGGGGCCAACGTC. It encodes CASSSSGSRLGANV. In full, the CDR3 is CASSSSGSRLGANVLTF.

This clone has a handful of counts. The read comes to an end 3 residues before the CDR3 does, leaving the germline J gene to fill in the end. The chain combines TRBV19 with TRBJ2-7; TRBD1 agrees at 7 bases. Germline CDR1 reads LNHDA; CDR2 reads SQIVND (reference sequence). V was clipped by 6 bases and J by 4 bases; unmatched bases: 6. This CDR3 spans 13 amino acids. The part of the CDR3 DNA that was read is TGTGCCAGTAGCTTCGGGACAGCATACGAG. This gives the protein CASSFGTAYE. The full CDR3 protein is CASSFGTAYEQYF.

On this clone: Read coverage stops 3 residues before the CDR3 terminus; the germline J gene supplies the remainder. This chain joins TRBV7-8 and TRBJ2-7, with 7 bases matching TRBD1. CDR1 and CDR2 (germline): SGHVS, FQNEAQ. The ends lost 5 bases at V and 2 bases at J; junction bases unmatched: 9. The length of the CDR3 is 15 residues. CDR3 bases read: TGTGCCAGCAGCGAAAGACAGGGCCCTACCTACGAG. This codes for CASSERQGPTYE. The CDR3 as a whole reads CASSERQGPTYEQYF.

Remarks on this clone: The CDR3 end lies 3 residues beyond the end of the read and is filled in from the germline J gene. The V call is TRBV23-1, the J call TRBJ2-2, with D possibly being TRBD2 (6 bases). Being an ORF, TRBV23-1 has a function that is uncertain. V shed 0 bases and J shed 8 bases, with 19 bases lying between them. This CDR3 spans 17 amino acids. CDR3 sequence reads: CASSQSSSGPKVGELFF. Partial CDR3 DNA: TGCGCCAGCAGTCAATCGAGTAGCGGCCCCAAGGTAGGGGAG.

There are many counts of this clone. The part of the CDR3 DNA that was read is TGTGCCAGCAGTCGGACAGGGGGCCAAGAGACC. It codes for CASSRTGGQET. The complete CDR3 sequence is CASSRTGGQETQYF. The chain has TRBV6-2 or TRBV6-3 and TRBJ2-5, with TRBD1 matching 10 bases. The read ends 3 residues before the CDR3 terminus; that terminus is restored from the germline J gene. The germline gives CDR1 MNHEY, CDR2 SVGEGT. CDR3 size: 14 residues. Trimming at V came to 5 bases and at J to 1 base, leaving 1 base not matched to a gene.

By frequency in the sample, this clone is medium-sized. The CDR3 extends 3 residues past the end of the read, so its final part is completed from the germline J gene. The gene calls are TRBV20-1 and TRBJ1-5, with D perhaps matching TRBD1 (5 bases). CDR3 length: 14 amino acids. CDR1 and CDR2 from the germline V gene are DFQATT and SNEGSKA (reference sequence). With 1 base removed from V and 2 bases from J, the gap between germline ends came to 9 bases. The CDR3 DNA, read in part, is TGCAGTGCTAGAGGTGGGGCTGGCAATCAGCCC. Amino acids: CSARGGAGNQP. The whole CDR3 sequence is CSARGGAGNQPQHF.